This passage covers 13 T cell receptor beta chains from one sample sequenced in a study of T-cell reconstitution after alpha-beta-depleted transplantation in children. TCRbeta library preparation incorporated unique molecular identifiers. TCRdb analysed the PCR reads with MiXCR anew, one entry per CDR3 protein. There are about 580,000 distinct CDR3 sequences in the sample; 23% occur only once, and 14% lies in the top ten. Sequences were derived from PBMCs, mostly from graft donor cells, sampled 360 days after TCRalphabeta/CD19-depleted stem cell transplant. These receptors came from a boy under two years old who had a stem cell transplant for acute myeloid leukemia, so the T cells may come from the graft donor.

This clonotype was recorded at least ten times. The chain joins TRBV6-1 to TRBJ1-1, with a possible D match to TRBD1 (6 bases). V dropped 4 bases and J dropped 0 bases, with 12 bases sitting between them. Germline CDR1 is MNHNS and CDR2 is SASEGT. There are 15 residues in the CDR3. DNA of the CDR3: TGTGCCAGCAGTGCGGGTTGGACAGTGAACACTGAAGCTTTCTTT. It specifies CASSAGWTVNTEAFF.

This clonotype was counted only a few times. The rearrangement uses TRBV20-1 and TRBJ1-6; D gene unclear. V was pared by 5 bases and J by 8 bases, with 13 bases between. Germline V gene data show CDR1 as DFQATT and CDR2 as SNEGSKA (reference sequence). This CDR3 comprises 13 residues. The CDR3 loop is CSASRGRDSPLHF. The CDR3 DNA reads as TGCAGTGCTTCCCGGGGAAGAGATTCACCCCTCCACTTT.

In this sample, this clonotype turned up a few times. The chain is built from TRBV6-6 and TRBJ2-5, with no clear D. This CDR3 has 12 residues. Per germline, CDR1 MNHNY and CDR2 SVGAGI (reference sequence). Trimming took off 7 bases at V and 5 bases at J, with 11 bases between the two ends. CDR3: CASTTPYETQYF. The DNA of the CDR3 is TGTGCCAGCACCACCCCCTACGAGACCCAGTACTTC.

This clonotype has a count of ten or more. This sequence joins TRBV20-1 and TRBJ2-1; 9 positions agree with TRBD2. The CDR3 spans 13 residues. Germline loops: CDR1 DFQATT, CDR2 SNEGSKA (reference sequence). Trimming at V came to 5 bases and at J to 5 bases, leaving 4 bases not matched to a gene. CDR3 DNA: TGCAGTGCTTTAGCGGGGGCCCACAATGAGCAGTTCTTC. Amino acid sequence: CSALAGAHNEQFF.

This clonotype was seen more than once but under ten times. The chain is built from TRBV12-3 or TRBV12-4 and TRBJ2-6, with D hard to call. V was pared by 7 bases and J by 2 bases, with 6 bases between. This CDR3 region has 13 residues. The CDR3 here is CASKGTGANVLTF. The DNA of the CDR3 is TGTGCCAGCAAGGGAACTGGGGCCAACGTCCTGACTTTC.

The V gene is TRBV7-9, the J gene TRBJ2-1; weak D call: TRBD1 (7 bases). The CDR3 length is 15 residues. Deletions cut 1 base from V and 9 bases from J, with 16 bases between. The V gene's germline CDR1 is SEHNR and CDR2 FQNEAQ (reference sequence). CDR3 nucleotides: TGTGCCAGCAGCTTAGGAGGTTCAGGGGGAGGTGAGCAGTTCTTC. Protein sequence: CASSLGGSGGGEQFF.

This clonotype came up a few times. The chain uses TRBV20-1 and TRBJ2-3; 7 nucleotides agree with TRBD2. Germline CDR1 DFQATT, CDR2 SNEGSKA (reference sequence). V trimming: 4 bases; J trimming: 3 bases; junction bases outside the gene matches: 7. CDR3 size: 14 residues. The CDR3, as DNA: TGCAGTGCTACTAACTGGCGGGAGACAGATACGCAGTATTTT. As protein: CSATNWRETDTQYF.

This clonotype was seen more than once but under ten times. V and J are TRBV24-1 and TRBJ2-2; no definite D call. V was cut by 12 bases and J by 8 bases, with 21 bases left in between. Germline V gene lookup returns CDR1 KGHDR and CDR2 SFDVKD. The length of the CDR3 is 14 residues. As DNA, the CDR3 is TGTGCCGATCGGACCTACCAAAGAGTGGGGGAGCTGTTTTTT. This codes for CADRTYQRVGELFF.

This chain connects TRBV6-2 or TRBV6-3 to TRBJ2-5, with 7 bases lining up with TRBD1. Per germline, CDR1 MNHEY and CDR2 SVGEGT. CDR3 length: 14 residues. Unmatched junction bases numbered 7, after V lost 7 bases and J lost 2 bases. The CDR3 spells CASITQGKQETQYF. As DNA, the CDR3 is TGTGCCAGCATCACACAGGGGAAACAAGAGACCCAGTACTTC.

The CDR3 nucleotides are TGTGCCAGCAGCTTTTTGGTATCCTCGGGGGAACACTACAATGAGCAGTTCTTC. The encoded protein is CASSFLVSSGEHYNEQFF. This sequence joins TRBV11-2 and TRBJ2-1, with D maybe TRBD2 (6 bases). Trimming took 3 bases from V and 3 from J, leaving 21 bases between them. The length of the CDR3 is 18 residues. Germline CDR1 is SGHAT and CDR2 is FQNNGV.

At least ten counts were recorded for this clonotype. The chain uses TRBV24-1 and TRBJ1-1, with a possible D match to TRBD1 (5 bases). The V gene lost 4 bases and the J gene lost 11 bases, with 22 bases spanning the gap. CDR1 and CDR2 (germline): KGHDR, SFDVKD. The CDR3 contains 15 residues. CDR3 nucleotide sequence: TGTGCCACCAGTGACCCCTCATCCGGGGCCTATGGCGCTTTCTTT. Translating it yields CATSDPSSGAYGAFF.

This clonotype was found a few times. In DNA, the CDR3 is TGTGCCAGCAGTGAAGAACGGCTTTACGAGCAGTACTTC. This translates into CASSEERLYEQYF. The V gene is TRBV2, the J gene TRBJ2-7, with D uncertain. The CDR3 is 13 residues long. Per germline, CDR1 SNHLY and CDR2 FYNNEI. Trimming removed 1 base from V and 4 bases from J, with 8 bases in between.

This clonotype was counted a few times. The chain employs TRBV10-2 and TRBJ2-5; D not resolved. The CDR3 is 13 residues long. Trimming took 2 bases from V and 8 from J, leaving 12 bases between them. Germline-derived CDR1 and CDR2 are WSHSY and SAAADI. DNA of the CDR3: TGCGCCAGCAGTGAGCAGGAGTGGGGAACCCAGTACTTC. It yields the protein CASSEQEWGTQYF.